One and the same sample provided the 10 T cell receptor beta chains below, sequenced in a study of shared clonotypes between healthy human individuals. Assay used: immunoSEQ multiplex PCR; TCRdb lists only in-frame clones, some missing. The sample has about 680,000 clones; 73% are singletons. The sample consisted of memory CD4+ T cells sorted from blood. Subset in this sample: CD45RA-negative fraction. Receptors originate from a young woman in good health.

With regard to this clone: In the same sample, other DNA sequences code for this CDR3. The gene calls are TRBV28 and TRBJ2-4; possibly TRBD2 for D (6 bases). V dropped 2 bases and J dropped 1 base, with 9 bases sitting between them. The CDR3 runs 15 residues. Germline CDR1 and CDR2: MDHEN and SYDVKM. The CDR3 here is CASSLGGMAKNIQYF. The CDR3 DNA follows: TGTGCCAGCAGTTTAGGGGGGATGGCCAAAAACATTCAGTACTTC.

V usage is TRBV2 and J usage is TRBJ2-5; 9 positions match TRBD2. J lost 3 bases, V lost 6 bases, and 5 bases had no gene match. Germline V gives CDR1 SNHLY, CDR2 FYNNEI. This CDR3 is built from 14 residues. CDR3 loop: CASSDAGGEETQYF. The CDR3 DNA sequence: TGTGCCAGCAGCGACGCGGGGGGGGAAGAGACCCAGTACTTC.

This clone was seen ten or more times. J is TRBJ2-1 and V is TRBV7-2; 8 bases are a match to TRBD2. V lost 2 bases and J lost 4; bases outside the gene matches: 7. CDR1 is SGHTA, CDR2 FQGNSA, per germline. The CDR3 covers 16 residues. The CDR3 protein is CASSLLGGLGYNEQFF. The CDR3 DNA sequence: TGTGCCAGCAGCTTACTCGGGGGACTAGGTTACAATGAGCAGTTCTTC. Combining the CDR3 with reference TRBV7-2 and TRBJ2-1 gives the whole variable domain GAGVSQSPSNKVTEKGKDVELRCDPISGHTALYWYRQSLGQGLEFLIYFQGNSAPDKSGLPSDRFSAERTGGSVSTLTIQRTQQEDSAVYLCASSLLGGLGYNEQFFGPGTRLTVL.

V is TRBV7-8 and J is TRBJ2-3; a weak D match, TRBD2 (6 bases). CDR1 SGHVS and CDR2 FQNEAQ come from the germline V gene. With 5 bases removed from V and 3 bases from J, the gap between germline ends came to 12 bases. This CDR3 region has 14 residues. This chain's CDR3 is CASSPRDLTDTQYF. DNA of the CDR3: TGTGCCAGCAGCCCCCGGGACTTGACAGATACGCAGTATTTT.

The rearrangement links TRBV5-1 to TRBJ1-1; 7 nucleotides match TRBD1. The germline V gene encodes CDR1 SGHRS and CDR2 YFSETQ. V lost 4 bases to trimming and J lost 2 bases; unmatched junction nucleotides: 5. This CDR3 has 14 amino acids. CDR3 protein: CASSPQGTNTEAFF. In DNA, the CDR3 is TGCGCCAGCAGCCCACAGGGGACTAACACTGAAGCTTTCTTT.

This clone appeared a single time. This CDR3 is also generated by other DNA sequences in the sample. J is TRBJ2-3 and V is TRBV14; D gene ambiguous. V dropped 1 base and J dropped 1 base, with 3 bases sitting between them. The germline V gene has CDR1 SGHDN and CDR2 FVKESK. This CDR3 is built from 13 residues. CDR3 sequence reads: CASSQVRTDTQYF. CDR3 bases: TGTGCCAGCAGCCAAGTTCGCACAGATACGCAGTATTTT. Full variable domain (remainder filled in from reference TRBV14 and TRBJ2-3): EAGVTQFPSHSVIEKGQTVTLRCDPISGHDNLYWYRRVMGKEIKFLLHFVKESKQDESGMPNNRFLAERTGGTYSTLKVQPAELEDSGVYFCASSQVRTDTQYFGPGTRLTVL.

The chain recombines TRBV11-2 with TRBJ2-3, with TRBD1 matching over 8 bases. The CDR3 extends over 17 amino acids. J gave up 0 bases and V 2 bases, and 7 bases lay outside the gene matches. CDR1 is SGHAT and CDR2 is FQNNGV in the germline V gene. CDR3 sequence: CASSLLQGASSTDTQYF. The CDR3 DNA is TGTGCCAGCAGCTTACTTCAGGGGGCCTCTAGCACAGATACGCAGTATTTT.

This chain links TRBV19 with TRBJ1-5, with a possible D match to TRBD1 (5 bases). V lost 7 bases and J lost 1, with 14 bases in between. Germline CDR1 is LNHDA and CDR2 is SQIVND (reference sequence). The CDR3 contains 15 residues. CDR3: CASTSDRESNQPQHF. For the CDR3, the DNA is TGTGCCAGTACCTCCGACAGAGAAAGCAATCAGCCCCAGCATTTT.

The CDR3 spells CSAAAGVIYNEQFF. For the CDR3, the DNA is TGCAGCGCCGCAGCGGGAGTCATTTACAATGAGCAGTTCTTC. J is TRBJ2-1 and V is TRBV29-1, with 8 bases lining up with TRBD2. The germline V gene has CDR1 SQVTM and CDR2 ANQGSEA. V lost 7 bases and J lost 4; bases outside the gene matches: 9. The CDR3 has 14 amino acids.

The rearrangement links TRBV6-1 to TRBJ2-2; D is uncertain. V lost 7 bases and J 4 bases, leaving 10 bases between the germline ends. The V gene's germline CDR1 is MNHNS and CDR2 SASEGT. The CDR3 runs to 13 residues. The chain's CDR3 is CASMGSVTGELFF. For the CDR3, the DNA is TGTGCCAGCATGGGGTCAGTCACCGGGGAGCTGTTTTTT.